These 20 T cell receptor beta chains were all obtained from the same sample, sequenced in a study of T cell responses to AZD1222 COVID-19 vaccine. Measured with immunoSEQ multiplex PCR; TCRdb has only the in-frame clones, and not every one. The table has about 57,000 clones, around 87% seen once. The sequencing used peripheral blood, collected on day 0 of AZD1222 vaccination. These receptors came from an adult in good health.

J is TRBJ2-2 and V is TRBV3-1 (or the pseudogene TRBV3-2); no firm D call. The germline V gene has CDR1 LGHDT and CDR2 YNNKEL (reference sequence). With 4 bases removed from V and 8 bases from J, the gap between germline ends came to 17 bases. The CDR3 totals 15 residues. The CDR3, as DNA: TGTGCCAGCAGCCGCAAGGGTTTACGTGGGGGGGAGCTGTTTTTT. It encodes CASSRKGLRGGELFF.

This chain joins TRBV18 and TRBJ2-7, with D perhaps matching TRBD1 or TRBD2 (6 bases each). CDR1 and CDR2 (germline): KGHSH, LQKENI. There are 16 residues in the CDR3. V dropped 0 bases and J dropped 3 bases, with 15 bases sitting between them. In DNA form, the CDR3 reads TGTGCCAGCTCACCACCGTCTGGCGGGACATACTACGAGCAGTACTTC. It specifies CASSPPSGGTYYEQYF.

The J gene is TRBJ2-5, the V gene TRBV7-9; 7 bases line up with TRBD2. The CDR3 has 15 residues. V shed 5 bases and J 2 bases; nucleotides not matched to a gene: 8. Per germline, CDR1 SEHNR and CDR2 FQNEAQ (reference sequence). The CDR3 DNA sequence: TGTGCCAGCAGCATCGGGACTATGAGGCAAGAGACCCAGTACTTC. Translation gives CASSIGTMRQETQYF.

The genes are TRBV6-5 and TRBJ1-5, with unresolved D. The germline V gene has CDR1 MNHEY and CDR2 SVGAGI. V lost 2 bases to trimming and J lost 4 bases, with 6 bases between them. The CDR3 is 13 residues long. DNA of the CDR3: TGTGCCAGCAGTTACGGAGGGAATCAGCCCCAGCATTTT. Its translation is CASSYGGNQPQHF.

In DNA form, the CDR3 reads TGTGCCAGCAGTTACGTGCTAGCGGGAGCAGACAATGAGCAGTTCTTC. As protein: CASSYVLAGADNEQFF. The chain combines TRBV6-5 with TRBJ2-1; TRBD2 matches 10 bases. V lost 2 bases and J lost 5; bases outside the gene matches: 6. Germline CDR1 MNHEY, CDR2 SVGAGI. This CDR3 is built from 16 residues.

The chain employs TRBV4-1 and TRBJ1-5; D is unresolved. Trimming stripped 8 bases from V and 5 bases from J, with 13 bases between. Germline-derived CDR1 and CDR2 are MGHRA and YSYEKL. The CDR3 is made up of 13 amino acids. The CDR3 DNA follows: TGCGCCAGCGGGCGGGGAGGTGATCAGCCCCAGCATTTT. Its translation: CASGRGGDQPQHF.

This chain uses TRBV29-1 with TRBJ2-7; the match to TRBD2 covers 11 bases. Germline V gene sequence: CDR1 SQVTM, CDR2 ANQGSEA. V lost 5 bases and J lost 3; bases outside the gene matches: 15. This CDR3 has 17 amino acids. CDR3 protein: CSVHLGVTSGSHYEQYF. The CDR3 DNA reads TGCAGCGTTCATCTAGGAGTAACTAGCGGGAGTCACTACGAGCAGTACTTC.

The chain uses TRBV12-3 or TRBV12-4 and TRBJ2-7, with 9 bases aligning to TRBD1. Losses at the gene ends were 5 bases for V and 7 bases for J; bases not matched to a gene: 6. The CDR3 totals 13 residues. CDR3 amino acids: CASSTDRGGEQYF. The CDR3 nucleotides are TGTGCCAGCAGTACGGACAGGGGCGGTGAGCAGTACTTC.

The chain joins TRBV19 to TRBJ1-1; D is perhaps TRBD1 (6 bases). Germline V gene sequence: CDR1 LNHDA, CDR2 SQIVND (reference sequence). The CDR3 spans 13 residues. Trimming left V 5 bases short and J 11 bases short, with 18 bases between. CDR3 protein: CASSPRDKKTAFF. The CDR3 region has the DNA TGTGCCAGTAGTCCCCGGGACAAAAAAACGGCTTTCTTT. Looking up the rest from reference TRBV19 and TRBJ1-1 gives the full variable domain: DGGITQSPKYLFRKEGQNVTLSCEQNLNHDAMYWYRQDPGQGLRLIYYSQIVNDFQKGDIAEGYSVSREKKESFPLTVTSAQKNPTAFYLCASSPRDKKTAFFGQGTRLTVV.

The chain links TRBV7-3 to TRBJ2-3; D perhaps matches TRBD1 (5 bases). V dropped 5 bases and J dropped 5 bases, with 14 bases sitting between them. The CDR3 has 14 amino acids. Per the germline V gene, CDR1 is SGHTA and CDR2 is FQGTGA. As DNA, the CDR3 is TGTGCCAGCAGCGCCACCGTGGGGCTAGATACGCAGTATTTT. This encodes CASSATVGLDTQYF.

The V gene is TRBV5-8, the J gene TRBJ2-3; 7 bases are a match to TRBD2. This CDR3 has 16 amino acids. The J segment lost 3 bases and the V segment lost 2 bases, leaving 9 bases of the junction unmatched. Germline values: CDR1 SGHTS, CDR2 YDEGEE. As DNA, the CDR3 is TGTGCCAGCAGCTTTAGACTAGCCTGGGAAACAGATACGCAGTATTTT. This encodes CASSFRLAWETDTQYF.

The chain is built from TRBV6-6 and TRBJ2-3; 7 nucleotides match TRBD2. The CDR3 has 13 amino acids. Germline V CDR1 and CDR2: MNHNY, SVGAGI (reference sequence). V was pared by 7 bases and J by 3 bases, with 4 bases of the junction left unmatched. CDR3 nucleotides: TGTGCCAGCACCGGGGGGTGGACAGATACGCAGTATTTT. This sequence encodes CASTGGWTDTQYF.

This chain links TRBV11-1 with TRBJ2-7; 9 nucleotides agree with TRBD1. CDR1 is SGHAT and CDR2 is FQDESV in the germline V gene (reference sequence). Trimming removed 5 bases from V and 2 bases from J; junction bases left unmatched: 4. The CDR3 extends over 14 amino acids. The CDR3, as DNA: TGTGCCAGCAGCCTAGACAGGGGGACCTACGAGCAGTACTTC. Its translation is CASSLDRGTYEQYF.

This clone has only one observation. V is TRBV7-9 and J is TRBJ2-1, with TRBD1 matching 10 bases. The CDR3 sequence is 16 residues long. Trimming took 2 bases from V and 2 from J; bases not matched to a gene: 3. Per germline, CDR1 SEHNR and CDR2 FQNEAQ (reference sequence). In nucleotides, the CDR3 is TGTGCCAGCAGCTTACCCGGACAGGGGGCCTACAATGAGCAGTTCTTC. Its translation is CASSLPGQGAYNEQFF.

V gene TRBV4-2 combines with J gene TRBJ1-6; D gene ambiguous. Looked up from germline, CDR1 is LGHNA and CDR2 is YNFKEQ. CDR3 length: 17 residues. V shed 0 bases and J shed 5 bases, with 14 bases lying between them. This CDR3 reads CASSQDKGGLNNSPLHF. CDR3 nucleotide sequence: TGTGCCAGCAGCCAAGATAAGGGTGGACTTAATAATTCACCCCTCCACTTT.

A few counts support this clone. The chain is built from TRBV28 and TRBJ2-5; 8 bases align to TRBD1. The V gene end was trimmed by 3 bases and the J gene end by 5 bases; junction bases not matched to a gene: 8. Germline V gene lookup returns CDR1 MDHEN and CDR2 SYDVKM. The CDR3 totals 15 residues. The CDR3 DNA reads as TGTGCCAGCAGTTTCAGCCGGCGGGACAGGGAGACCCAGTACTTC. Translated, it gives CASSFSRRDRETQYF.

This chain links TRBV4-1 with TRBJ2-1; weak D call: TRBD2 (5 bases). The germline V and J ends were trimmed by 1 base and 2 bases, with 9 bases remaining between them. The CDR3 consists of 15 residues. Germline V gene lookup returns CDR1 MGHRA and CDR2 YSYEKL. DNA of the CDR3: TGCGCCAGCAGCCAAGGCGGGTTCACCTACAATGAGCAGTTCTTC. Translated, it gives CASSQGGFTYNEQFF.

The chain couples TRBV5-6 to TRBJ2-7; D possibly corresponds to TRBD1 (5 bases). Germline lookup yields CDR1 SGHDT and CDR2 YYEEEE. Trimming cost V 3 bases and J 4 bases, with 17 bases left between them. This CDR3 is 15 amino acids long. The CDR3 nucleotides read TGTGCCAGCAGCTGGGGCGGAGTCGGTATTTACGAGCAGTACTTC. Translation: CASSWGGVGIYEQYF.

The V and J genes are TRBV21-1 and TRBJ2-3; no DNA check was done on the table's D call, TRBD2. TRBV21-1 is described as a pseudogene. The CDR3 spans 14 residues. The CDR3 bases are TGTGCCAGCAGGAGGATAGGTAGCACAGATACGCAGTATTTT. Its translation is CASRRIGSTDTQYF.

This sequence joins TRBV27 and TRBJ2-3, with TRBD2 identical over 8 bases. Per the germline V gene, CDR1 is MNHEY and CDR2 is SMNVEV (reference sequence). This CDR3 is 15 amino acids long. J lost 3 bases, V lost 6 bases, and 8 bases had no gene match. DNA for the CDR3: TGTGCCAGCAGCCTGGGGAGCGGGAGTACAGATACGCAGTATTTT. Translated, it gives CASSLGSGSTDTQYF.